This T cell receptor beta chain is drawn from a study of blood T cell repertoires in COVID-19. V lost 4 bases to trimming and J lost 6 bases, with 18 bases between them. Germline loops: CDR1 LGHNA, CDR2 YNFKEQ. The CDR3 has 16 residues. TCRdb's copy holds only in-frame clones and misses some; the assay was immunoSEQ multiplex PCR. The sample yields about 160,000 clones, around 90% seen once. V is TRBV4-2 and J is TRBJ1-4, with D uncertain. Sequenced: peripheral blood. This TCR was recovered from a woman aged 55 to 70 who had recovered from COVID-19. The CDR3 is CASSPEGLLADEKLFF. CDR3 DNA sequence: TGTGCCAGCAGCCCCGAAGGCTTGTTAGCGGATGAAAAACTGTTTTTT.